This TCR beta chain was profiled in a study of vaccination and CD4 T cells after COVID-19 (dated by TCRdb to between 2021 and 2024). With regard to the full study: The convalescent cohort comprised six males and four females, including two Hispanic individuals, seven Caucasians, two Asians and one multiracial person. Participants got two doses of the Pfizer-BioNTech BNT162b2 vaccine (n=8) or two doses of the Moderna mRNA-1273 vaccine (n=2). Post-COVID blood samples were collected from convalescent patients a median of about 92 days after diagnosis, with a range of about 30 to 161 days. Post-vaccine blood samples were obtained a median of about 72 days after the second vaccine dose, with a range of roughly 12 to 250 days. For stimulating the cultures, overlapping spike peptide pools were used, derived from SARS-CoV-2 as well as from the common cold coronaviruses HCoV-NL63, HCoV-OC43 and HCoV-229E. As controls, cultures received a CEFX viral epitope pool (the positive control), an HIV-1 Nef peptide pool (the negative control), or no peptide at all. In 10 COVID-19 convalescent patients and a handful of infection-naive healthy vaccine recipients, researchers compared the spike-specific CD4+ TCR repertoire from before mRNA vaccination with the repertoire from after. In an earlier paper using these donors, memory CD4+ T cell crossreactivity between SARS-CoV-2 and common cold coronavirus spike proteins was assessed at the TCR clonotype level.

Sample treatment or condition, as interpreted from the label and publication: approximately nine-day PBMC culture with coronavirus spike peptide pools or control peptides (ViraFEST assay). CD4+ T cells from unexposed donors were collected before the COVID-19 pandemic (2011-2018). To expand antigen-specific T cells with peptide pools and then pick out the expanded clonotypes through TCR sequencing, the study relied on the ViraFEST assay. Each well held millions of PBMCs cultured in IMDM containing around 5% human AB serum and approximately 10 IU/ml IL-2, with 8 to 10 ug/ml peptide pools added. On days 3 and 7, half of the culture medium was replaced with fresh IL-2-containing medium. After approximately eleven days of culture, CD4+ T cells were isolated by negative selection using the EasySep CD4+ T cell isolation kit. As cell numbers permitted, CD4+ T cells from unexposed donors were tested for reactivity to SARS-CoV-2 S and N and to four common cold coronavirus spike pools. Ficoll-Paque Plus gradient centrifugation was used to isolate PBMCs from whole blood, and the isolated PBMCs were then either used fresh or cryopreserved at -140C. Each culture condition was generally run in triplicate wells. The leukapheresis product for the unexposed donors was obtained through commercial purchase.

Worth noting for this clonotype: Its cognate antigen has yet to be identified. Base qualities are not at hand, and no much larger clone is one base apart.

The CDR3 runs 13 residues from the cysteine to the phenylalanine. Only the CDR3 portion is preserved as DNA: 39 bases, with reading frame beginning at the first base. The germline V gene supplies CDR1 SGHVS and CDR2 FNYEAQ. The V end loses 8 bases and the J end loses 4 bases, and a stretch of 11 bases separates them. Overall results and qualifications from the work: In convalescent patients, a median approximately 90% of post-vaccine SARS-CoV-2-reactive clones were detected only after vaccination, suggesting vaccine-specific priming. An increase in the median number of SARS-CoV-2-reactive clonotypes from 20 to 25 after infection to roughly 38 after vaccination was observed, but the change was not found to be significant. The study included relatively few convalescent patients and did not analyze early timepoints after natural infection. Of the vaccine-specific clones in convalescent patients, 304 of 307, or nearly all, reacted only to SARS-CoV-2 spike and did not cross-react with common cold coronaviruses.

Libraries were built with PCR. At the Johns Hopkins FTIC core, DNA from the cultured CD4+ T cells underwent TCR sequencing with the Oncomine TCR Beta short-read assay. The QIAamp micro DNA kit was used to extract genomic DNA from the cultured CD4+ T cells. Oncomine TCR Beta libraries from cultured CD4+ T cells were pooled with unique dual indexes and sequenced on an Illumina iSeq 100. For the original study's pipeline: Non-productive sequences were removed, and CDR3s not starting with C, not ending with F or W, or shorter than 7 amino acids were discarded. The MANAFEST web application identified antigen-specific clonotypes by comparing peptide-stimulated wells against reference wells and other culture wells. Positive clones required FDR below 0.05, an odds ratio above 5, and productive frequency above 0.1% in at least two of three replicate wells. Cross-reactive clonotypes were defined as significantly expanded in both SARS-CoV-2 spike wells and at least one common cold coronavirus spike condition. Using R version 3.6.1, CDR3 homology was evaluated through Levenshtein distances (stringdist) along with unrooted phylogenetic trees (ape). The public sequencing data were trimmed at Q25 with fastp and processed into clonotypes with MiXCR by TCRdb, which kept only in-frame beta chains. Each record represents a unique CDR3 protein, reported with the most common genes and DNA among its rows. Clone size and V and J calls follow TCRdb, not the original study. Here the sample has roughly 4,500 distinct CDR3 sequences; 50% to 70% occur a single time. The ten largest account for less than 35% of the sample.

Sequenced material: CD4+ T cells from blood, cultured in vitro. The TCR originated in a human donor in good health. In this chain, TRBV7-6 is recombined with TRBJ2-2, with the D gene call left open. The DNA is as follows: TGTGCCAGCGCAAGGGATATCACCGGGGAGCTGTTTTTT. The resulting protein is CASARDITGELFF.